The 30 T cell receptor beta chains given below trace back to one sample, sequenced in a study of OX40 agonist ivuxolimab in advanced cancers. Data came from immunoSEQ multiplex PCR; TCRdb stores just in-frame clones and leaves some out. The sample holds 60,000 to 85,000 clones, over 80% seen once. The material was CD4+ or CD8+ T cells sorted from blood, obtained in a trial of the OX40 agonist ivuxolimab. The receptors were gathered from an adult with an advanced solid tumor such as melanoma, head and neck, liver or kidney cancer.

The CDR3 nucleotides read TGTGCCAGCTCACCTTCAATAGGAGGGGTGAAAGAGACCCAGTACTTC. Encoded protein: CASSPSIGGVKETQYF. J is TRBJ2-5 and V is TRBV18; perhaps TRBD2 as D (6 bases). Looked up from germline, CDR1 is KGHSH and CDR2 is LQKENI. This CDR3 comprises 16 residues. V was pared by 3 bases and J by 3 bases, with 17 bases between.

The rearrangement joins TRBV19 to TRBJ2-5, with TRBD2 matching over 8 bases. The CDR3 spans 14 residues. V shed 7 bases, J shed 5 bases, and the junction held 9 bases outside the gene matches. Germline lookup yields CDR1 LNHDA and CDR2 SQIVND (reference sequence). The CDR3 loop is CASTTAGGRETQYF. The CDR3 bases are TGTGCCAGTACAACGGCGGGGGGCCGGGAGACCCAGTACTTC.

The J gene is TRBJ2-2, the V gene TRBV7-3; 7 nucleotides align to TRBD2. V trimming: 4 bases; J trimming: 3 bases; junction bases outside the gene matches: 8. The CDR3 extends over 16 amino acids. Germline assignment: CDR1 SGHTA and CDR2 FQGTGA. The CDR3 sequence: CASSSRGDGYTGELFF. Written as DNA, the CDR3 is TGTGCCAGCAGCTCCCGGGGGGACGGATACACCGGGGAGCTGTTTTTT.

The table lists this clone with a count of one. This CDR3 is CASSVEAQDEQFF. The CDR3 nucleotides read TGTGCCAGCAGTGTGGAAGCACAGGATGAGCAGTTCTTC. The V and J genes are TRBV6-1 and TRBJ2-1, with D possibly matching TRBD1 (5 bases). This CDR3 has 13 residues. The germline V and J ends were trimmed by 4 bases and 8 bases, with 12 bases remaining between them. The germline CDR1 and CDR2 sequences are MNHNS and SASEGT.

The chain uses TRBV7-9 and TRBJ2-3; D is unresolved. V shed 5 bases and J shed 2 bases, with 14 bases lying between them. The germline gives CDR1 SEHNR, CDR2 FQNEAQ (reference sequence). The length of the CDR3 is 15 residues. CDR3 protein: CASSIPVADTDTQYF. The DNA of the CDR3 is TGTGCCAGCAGCATCCCGGTGGCTGACACAGATACGCAGTATTTT.

This chain joins TRBV5-6 and TRBJ1-2, with 8 bases identical to TRBD1. The CDR3 totals 12 residues. Trimming removed 4 bases from V and 8 bases from J; junction bases left unmatched: 4. Germline CDR1 SGHDT, CDR2 YYEEEE. CDR3 sequence: CASSLWTGGYTF. The CDR3 DNA reads TGTGCCAGCAGCCTTTGGACAGGGGGCTACACCTTC.

V gene TRBV7-3 combines with J gene TRBJ2-2, with unresolved D. Germline V gene sequence: CDR1 SGHTA, CDR2 FQGTGA. CDR3 length equals 12 residues. The V end was cut by 1 base, the J end by 6 bases, with 3 bases between. The CDR3 loop is CASSLRSGELFF. The CDR3 coding sequence is TGTGCCAGCAGCTTAAGGTCCGGGGAGCTGTTTTTT.

The chain employs TRBV19 and TRBJ2-7; D gene uncertain. This CDR3 contains 15 residues. CDR1 is LNHDA and CDR2 is SQIVND in the germline V gene (reference sequence). Trimming removed 1 base from V and 2 bases from J, with 12 bases in between. This CDR3 reads CASSIGLGEPYEQYF. DNA for the CDR3: TGTGCCAGTAGTATAGGGTTAGGAGAACCCTACGAGCAGTACTTC.

The chain links TRBV6-5 to TRBJ1-4, with a tentative D call TRBD1 (5 bases). From germline, CDR1 is MNHEY and CDR2 SVGAGI. The CDR3 covers 14 residues. Trimming stripped 6 bases from V and 6 bases from J, with 14 bases between. CDR3 protein: CASRDEGSYEKLFF. The DNA for the CDR3 is TGTGCCAGCAGGGATGAGGGGTCCTATGAAAAACTGTTTTTT.

V usage is TRBV10-3 and J usage is TRBJ2-7; either TRBD1 or TRBD2 may supply D (5 bases each). The CDR3 totals 18 residues. Per germline, CDR1 ENHRY and CDR2 SYGVKD. The V end was cut by 0 bases, the J end by 6 bases, with 24 bases between. CDR3 sequence: CAISESSSGLGPRGEQYF. The CDR3 nucleotides read TGTGCCATCAGTGAGTCTAGTAGTGGTTTGGGACCGCGCGGCGAGCAGTACTTC.

V is TRBV10-1 and J is TRBJ2-2; D not resolved. The CDR3 is 13 residues long. Trimming cost V 1 base and J 6 bases, with 6 bases left between them. The V gene's germline CDR1 is WNHNN and CDR2 SYGVQD (reference sequence). CDR3 DNA: TGCGCCAGCAGTGAGTTCGTCGCCGGGGAGCTGTTTTTT. Protein sequence: CASSEFVAGELFF.

The genes are TRBV9 and TRBJ2-3, with D perhaps being TRBD1 or TRBD2 (5 bases each). Germline assignment: CDR1 SGDLS and CDR2 YYNGEE. The CDR3 length is 15 residues. Deletions cut 3 bases from V and 1 base from J, with 12 bases between. The CDR3 loop reads CASSATGGGTDTQYF. The CDR3, as DNA: TGTGCCAGCAGCGCCACAGGAGGCGGCACAGATACGCAGTATTTT.

The chain uses TRBV6-6 and TRBJ1-1; TRBD1 matches at 8 bases. Germline CDR1 and CDR2: MNHNY and SVGAGI (reference sequence). This CDR3 is built from 12 residues. V gave up 2 bases and J gave up 14 bases; unmatched junction bases: 7. The CDR3: CASSYEGTGAFF. In DNA, the CDR3 is TGTGCCAGCAGTTACGAGGGGACAGGAGCCTTCTTT.

The J gene is TRBJ2-7, the V gene TRBV28; 9 bases are shared with TRBD1. Germline CDR1 is MDHEN and CDR2 is SYDVKM. This CDR3 region has 15 residues. V gave up 11 bases and J gave up 1 base; unmatched junction bases: 12. DNA of the CDR3: TGTGCCGGCGCCGCGACAGGGGGAAGGTCCTACGAGCAGTACTTC. Its protein product is CAGAATGGRSYEQYF.

The gene calls are TRBV10-3 and TRBJ2-5, with TRBD1 matching over 7 bases. V lost 3 bases to trimming and J lost 7 bases; unmatched junction nucleotides: 2. CDR1 is ENHRY, CDR2 SYGVKD, per germline. This CDR3 spans 12 amino acids. CDR3 in DNA: TGTGCCATCAGTGAAGCAGGGGGGACCCAGTACTTC. This gives the protein CAISEAGGTQYF.

The chain employs TRBV7-9 and TRBJ2-5; D may be TRBD2 (6 bases). Trimming took 5 bases from V and 4 from J, leaving 14 bases between them. Germline CDR1 is SEHNR and CDR2 is FQNEAQ (reference sequence). The CDR3 covers 14 residues. CDR3 sequence: CASSPGTGVETQYF. The CDR3 DNA reads as TGTGCCAGCAGCCCCGGGACTGGAGTAGAGACCCAGTACTTC.

The genes are TRBV19 and TRBJ1-2; 12 bases are a match to TRBD1. CDR3 length: 16 amino acids. Germline V gene lookup returns CDR1 LNHDA and CDR2 SQIVND (reference sequence). Trimming cost V 6 bases and J 3 bases; bases outside gene matches: 8. The CDR3 nucleotides are TGTGCCAGTAGCGATTGGGACAGGGGGCGGCACTATGGCTACACCTTC. This translates into CASSDWDRGRHYGYTF.

This clone was detected only a few times. This chain connects TRBV6-1 to TRBJ1-5; the match to TRBD1 covers 8 bases. This CDR3 has 15 amino acids. V gave up 0 bases and J gave up 6 bases; unmatched junction bases: 4. Germline loops: CDR1 MNHNS, CDR2 SASEGT. The DNA for the CDR3 is TGTGCCAGCAGTGAAGCTCCTACAGGGGGTCAGCCCCAGCATTTT. Amino acid sequence: CASSEAPTGGQPQHF.

This chain uses TRBV28 with TRBJ1-5, with D possibly TRBD1 on 5 matching bases. Germline loops: CDR1 MDHEN, CDR2 SYDVKM. Between the trimmed V and J ends, which lost 4 bases and 6 bases, there was a span of 13 bases. The CDR3 length is 14 residues. The CDR3 spells CASSSGHRAQPQHF. CDR3 nucleotides: TGTGCCAGCAGTTCCGGACACCGGGCTCAGCCCCAGCATTTT.

The chain couples TRBV19 to TRBJ2-7; 7 bases map to TRBD1. Looked up from germline, CDR1 is LNHDA and CDR2 is SQIVND (reference sequence). V trimming: 6 bases; J trimming: 4 bases; junction bases outside the gene matches: 12. The CDR3 extends over 15 amino acids. This chain's CDR3 is CASRRSSGGWYEQYF. CDR3 bases: TGTGCCAGTAGAAGGTCGTCAGGGGGTTGGTACGAGCAGTACTTC. Complete variable domain (other parts from reference TRBV19 and TRBJ2-7): DGGITQSPKYLFRKEGQNVTLSCEQNLNHDAMYWYRQDPGQGLRLIYYSQIVNDFQKGDIAEGYSVSREKKESFPLTVTSAQKNPTAFYLCASRRSSGGWYEQYFGPGTRLTVT.

The chain couples TRBV21-1 to TRBJ2-7; no DNA check was done on the table's D call, TRBD1. TRBV21-1 is assigned pseudogene status. This CDR3 has 15 amino acids. The CDR3: CASSNKTREPHEQYF. DNA for the CDR3: TGTGCCAGCAGCAACAAAACCAGGGAACCCCACGAGCAGTACTTC.

CDR3 sequence: CASSLDDRGYGYTF. CDR3 bases: TGTGCCAGCAGCTTGGATGACAGGGGCTATGGCTACACCTTC. The chain recombines TRBV7-6 with TRBJ1-2; 8 nucleotides match TRBD1. Trimming cost V 3 bases and J 4 bases; bases outside gene matches: 4. Germline V gene sequence: CDR1 SGHVS, CDR2 FNYEAQ. The CDR3 covers 14 residues.

Notes on this clone: At one boundary the junction diverges from the germline segment, which might be a read error. This sequence joins TRBV5-1 and TRBJ1-4, with TRBD1 identical over 7 bases. Germline CDR1 SGHRS, CDR2 YFSETQ. The CDR3 runs 14 residues. CDR3 protein: CASSGGQVNEKLFF. As DNA, the CDR3 is TGCGCCAGCAGCGGCGGACAGGTGAATGAGAAACTGTTTTTT.

The chain employs TRBV7-2 and TRBJ1-4; the D gene is possibly TRBD1 (5 bases). Per germline, CDR1 SGHTA and CDR2 FQGNSA. V lost 5 bases to trimming and J lost 8 bases, with 12 bases between them. The CDR3 loop spans 13 amino acids. The CDR3 DNA is TGTGCCAGCAGCCTGGGGGTAAAGGAAAAACTGTTTTTT. Residues: CASSLGVKEKLFF. Combining the CDR3 with reference TRBV7-2 and TRBJ1-4 gives the whole variable domain GAGVSQSPSNKVTEKGKDVELRCDPISGHTALYWYRQSLGQGLEFLIYFQGNSAPDKSGLPSDRFSAERTGGSVSTLTIQRTQQEDSAVYLCASSLGVKEKLFFGSGTQLSVL.

The chain links TRBV19 to TRBJ1-1; tentatively, D is TRBD1 (6 bases). The germline V gene encodes CDR1 LNHDA and CDR2 SQIVND (reference sequence). Trimming stripped 3 bases from V and 5 bases from J, with 16 bases between. The CDR3 has 15 residues. CDR3 amino acids: CASSIASRGRTEAFF. The CDR3 DNA reads as TGTGCCAGTAGTATTGCTTCCCGGGGGCGGACTGAAGCTTTCTTT.

The chain employs TRBV18 and TRBJ1-1, with D maybe TRBD1 (5 bases). From germline, CDR1 is KGHSH and CDR2 LQKENI. Deletions cut 0 bases from V and 7 bases from J, with 12 bases between. This CDR3 comprises 14 residues. CDR3 nucleotides: TGTGCCAGCTCACCACCCTCGAGAACAGGTGAAGCTTTCTTT. The encoded protein is CASSPPSRTGEAFF.

The chain uses TRBV7-6 and TRBJ2-1; 7 bases agree with TRBD2. The CDR3 is 15 residues long. The V segment lost 1 base and the J segment 7 bases; nucleotides outside the gene matches: 7. Germline V gene lookup returns CDR1 SGHVS and CDR2 FNYEAQ. CDR3 in amino acids: CASSLVGGPGNEQFF. CDR3 DNA: TGTGCCAGCAGCTTAGTGGGAGGGCCCGGAAATGAGCAGTTCTTC.

V is TRBV29-1 and J is TRBJ2-3; 8 nucleotides line up with TRBD1. V was clipped by 2 bases and J by 3 bases; unmatched bases: 4. This CDR3 is built from 14 residues. Germline CDR1 reads SQVTM; CDR2 reads ANQGSEA. The CDR3 here is CSVEQGAGTDTQYF. DNA of the CDR3: TGCAGCGTTGAACAGGGGGCGGGTACAGATACGCAGTATTTT.

CDR3 DNA sequence: TGTGCCAGCAGTGAAGGGATACTCGAGACCTACGAGCAGTACTTC. Translated, it gives CASSEGILETYEQYF. J is TRBJ2-7 and V is TRBV6-1; D not certain. Trimming took off 1 base at V and 2 bases at J, with 12 bases between the two ends. Germline CDR1 is MNHNS and CDR2 is SASEGT. The CDR3 covers 15 residues.

This sequence joins TRBV11-2 and TRBJ1-5, with a possible D match to TRBD1 (5 bases). Germline V CDR1 and CDR2: SGHAT, FQNNGV. This CDR3 is 15 amino acids long. Trimming shortened V by 1 base and J by 7 bases, and 14 bases separated the two germline ends. The CDR3 spells CASSLGGQGGQPQHF. The CDR3 DNA sequence: TGTGCCAGCAGCTTAGGTGGCCAGGGCGGGCAGCCCCAGCATTTT.